This T cell receptor beta chain was sequenced in a study of post-analysis software for immune sequencing data. At least ten counts were recorded for this clonotype. What it binds is unknown. The V gene lost 1 base and the J gene lost 7 bases, with 7 bases spanning the gap. CDR1 LGHDT and CDR2 YNNKEL come from the germline V gene (reference sequence). The CDR3 spans 12 residues. Notes on the study in general: Same-batch preparations were strongly co-clustered by F measure. In multiple sclerosis, normalized Chao1 diversity was significantly below that of controls. Patients carried roughly five TRBV segments more frequently than controls did, and TRBV5-6, TRBV5-1 and TRBV20-1 were among them.

Included in the TCR beta cDNA libraries were unique molecular identifiers. TCRdb re-analysed the PCR reads in MiXCR, keeping a single row per CDR3 protein. Seen here are about 570,000 distinct CDR3 sequences, 30% to 40% observed once, and the top ten hold around 6.1%. The source material was blood. The receptor was derived from a girl aged 2-17 years with multiple sclerosis. The J gene is TRBJ1-2, the V gene TRBV3-1; D unclear. The chain's CDR3 is CASSQGVGGYTF. CDR3 coding DNA: TGTGCCAGCAGCCAAGGGGTTGGTGGCTACACCTTC.